This TCR beta chain was recorded in a study of T-cell memory formation after mild COVID-19. Study background: TCR clusters were mostly donor specific. Overall study findings and caveats: Mainly CM and EM harbored the contracting CD4+ clones; mainly EMRA harbored the CD8+ ones.

This clonotype appeared a few times. Its antigen remains unknown. CDR1 and CDR2 (germline): MNHEY, SVGEGT. The CDR3 covers 18 residues. Trimming took 6 bases from V and 0 from J, leaving 18 bases between them. TCR alpha and TCR beta cDNA libraries with sample barcodes and UMIs came from 5'RACE using constant-segment primers. TCRdb re-called the 5' RACE reads with MiXCR, one entry per CDR3 protein. The profile shows roughly 48,000 distinct CDR3 sequences, around a quarter of them singletons. Sequenced material: PBMCs or a T cell subset sorted from them (not recorded which). This chain links TRBV6-2 or TRBV6-3 with TRBJ2-6, with a weak D call TRBD1 (5 bases). This receptor was identified in a man aged 18 to 29 who had mild COVID-19 (a few samples of this study predate the infection). Cell type and time point are not known. The CDR3 bases are TGTGCCAGCAGCTACGACATTGGGGCAGCCTCTGGGGCCAACGTCCTGACTTTC. Protein: CASSYDIGAASGANVLTF.